What follows is one T cell receptor beta chain and its context. In its sample, this clonotype was seen a few times. Its target antigen remains unknown. One end of the junction does not line up with germline, which may come from a read error. The data derive from a study of blood T cells in healthy people across ages (dated by TCRdb to between 2014 and 2016). Regarding the study in general: In model experiments, template switching captured roughly one uniquely barcoded TCR beta cDNA molecule for every two T cells. Two additional independent replicas of 1 million unique cDNA reads from the same blood draw were analyzed for two donors (one aged 18 to 29 and one aged 80 or older). Age-related changes in TCR beta repertoire diversity were measured in the study by deep sequencing normalized with unique cDNA molecular identifiers. Donors were grouped into four age groups: young (average approximately 16 years), middle-aged (over 35), aged (about 60) and long-lived (around 80).

Looking up the germline V gene yields CDR1 KGHDR and CDR2 SFDVKD. There are 11 amino acids in the CDR3, from cysteine to phenylalanine inclusive. Only CDR3 DNA remains: 33 bases, in frame from the first base. General findings and caveats noted by the study authors: The long-lived group showed more naive CD4+ T cells, fewer expanded clones and increased TCR diversity than the aged group, suggesting age selection. Estimates of total diversity from one million sequenced T cells were regarded as lower bounds and underestimates. The CMV infection status of donors was not known, potentially confounding age-related changes in expanded clonotypes. A strong correlation was found between observed TCR beta diversity and the percentage of naive T cells measured by flow cytometry. Observed TCR beta diversity per million T cells fell roughly linearly with age, and a significant reduction was already apparent by age roughly 40. Conclusive comparison of naive and antigen-experienced compartments was prevented by the profiling of bulk unsorted PBMCs.

The 39 donors, aged about 6 to 95 years, were systemically healthy Caucasian individuals from Russia. Ten milliliters of peripheral blood were collected from each donor into EDTA-treated Vacutainer tubes. Ficoll-Paque density-gradient centrifugation was used to isolate PBMCs, with at least 7 million per sample. Total RNA was extracted from PBMCs with Trizol reagent, with at least 6 micrograms obtained per sample. The percentages of naive CD45RAhigh/CD27high T cells were determined by flow cytometry on a PBMC aliquot from every donor. The method behind the library was 5' RACE. Sequencing was performed on an Illumina HiSeq 2500. The second PCR ran for about 6 to 11 cycles and used a J-beta primer mix along with a sample-barcoded 5' primer. A unique molecular identifier was introduced onto each TCR beta cDNA molecule by a template-switch 5' adaptor carrying 12 random nucleotides. At least 2.5 million CDR3-containing paired-end reads were obtained from each sample. First-strand cDNA was synthesized from all RNA with the Mint cDNA synthesis kit, primed by a TRBC-specific oligonucleotide. After uracil-DNA glycosylase treatment, a first 18-cycle PCR used universal primers M1SS and BC2_uni_R on all cDNA. The study's processing was this. Normalization of each sample was performed by random selection of 1 million high-quality reads, each carrying a distinct molecular identifier. Instead of being binned into consensus sequences, reads that shared molecular identifiers were thrown out. MiTCR, with a Q25 quality threshold and the strictest error-elimination algorithm, was used for CDR3 identification, clonotype clustering and error correction. A nonparametric unseen species model with Euler transformation was used to estimate lower-bound total TCR beta diversity. TCRdb trimmed public reads at Q25 via fastp, called clones via MiXCR and kept in-frame beta chains. Entries that share a CDR3 protein sequence are merged under the most common genes and DNA. TCRdb assigned the V and J calls; the authors' analysis was not used. The sample table holds 900,000 to 950,000 distinct CDR3 sequences, of which around 29% were seen once. The ten most abundant clones make up roughly a tenth of the sample.

These data are also associated with another study on T cells of mothers and their children. As the second paper documents: Nine systemically healthy Caucasian individuals, comprising three mothers and their six children, were included as donors. cDNA synthesis consumed the entire amount of extracted RNA, loaded at approximately 1.6 ug RNA in each 15 ul reaction. Sample barcodes and 2-4 random nucleotides were added via the M1S primer in the second PCR. Over 10 million TCR beta CDR3 reads came from each mother, compared with some 3 million reads from each child. In both related and unrelated pairs, thymic selection shapes the output of TCR recombination in a similar way, with inherited differences having only a minor effect. Normalized repertoire overlap was always found to be slightly, but never significantly, higher in related mother-child pairs than in unrelated mother-child pairs. No persistent microchimeric T cell clones were detected, at a sensitivity of 80 to 100 clones per million clonotypes. Deep NGS was used in the study to compare the TCR beta repertoires of mothers and children and to look for features that separate related mother-child pairs from unrelated individuals. The mean age was roughly 36 +/- 4 years for the mothers and 11 +/- 4 years for the children. After adapters were ligated using NEBNext reagents, the libraries underwent 100+100 nt paired-end sequencing on an Illumina HiSeq 2000. To prevent cross-contamination, the mother and child libraries were prepared one month apart and sequenced in separate runs. Between roughly 500,000 and 2,100,000 distinct TCR beta clonotypes were identified per donor. Naive TCR beta clonotypes were estimated from low-frequency clonotypes matched to each donor's FACS-determined naive share, without sorting.

The chain couples TRBV24-1 to TRBJ2-5, with the D segment identity uncertain. Sequenced: blood. This receptor was taken from a woman aged 35 to 49 in good health. Here is the DNA: TGTGCCACCAGGGATTTAGTTGGCCAGTACTTC. Its translation is CATRDLVGQYF.